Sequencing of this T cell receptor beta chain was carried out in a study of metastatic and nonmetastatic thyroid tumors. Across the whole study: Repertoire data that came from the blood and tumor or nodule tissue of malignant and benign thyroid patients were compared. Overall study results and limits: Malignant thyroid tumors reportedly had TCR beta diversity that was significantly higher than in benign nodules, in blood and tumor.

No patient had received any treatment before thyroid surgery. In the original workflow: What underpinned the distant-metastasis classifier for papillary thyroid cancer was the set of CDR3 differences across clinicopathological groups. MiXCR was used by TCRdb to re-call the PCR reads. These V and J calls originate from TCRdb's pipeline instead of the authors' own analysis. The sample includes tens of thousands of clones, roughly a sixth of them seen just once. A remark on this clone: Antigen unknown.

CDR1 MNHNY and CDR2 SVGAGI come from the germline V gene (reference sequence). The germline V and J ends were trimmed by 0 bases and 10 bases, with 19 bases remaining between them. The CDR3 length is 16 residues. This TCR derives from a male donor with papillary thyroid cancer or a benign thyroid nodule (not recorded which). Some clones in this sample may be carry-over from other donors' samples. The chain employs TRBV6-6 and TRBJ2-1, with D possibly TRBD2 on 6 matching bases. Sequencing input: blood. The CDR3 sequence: CASSYSGPDGGGEQFF. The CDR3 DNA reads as TGTGCCAGCAGTTACTCGGGTCCCGACGGGGGTGGCGAGCAGTTCTTC.